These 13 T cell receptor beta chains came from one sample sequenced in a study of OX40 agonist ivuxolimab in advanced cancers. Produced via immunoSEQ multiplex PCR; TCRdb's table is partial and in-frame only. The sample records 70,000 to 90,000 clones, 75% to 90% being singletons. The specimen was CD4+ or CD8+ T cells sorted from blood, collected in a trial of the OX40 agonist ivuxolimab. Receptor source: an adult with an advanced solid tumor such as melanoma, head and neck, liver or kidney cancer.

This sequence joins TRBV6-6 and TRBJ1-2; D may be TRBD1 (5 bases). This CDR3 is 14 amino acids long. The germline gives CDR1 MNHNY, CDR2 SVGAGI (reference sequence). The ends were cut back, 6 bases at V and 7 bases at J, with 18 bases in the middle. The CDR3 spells CASRGEGGVAGYTF. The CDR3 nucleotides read TGTGCCAGCAGGGGGGAGGGCGGTGTGGCTGGCTACACCTTC.

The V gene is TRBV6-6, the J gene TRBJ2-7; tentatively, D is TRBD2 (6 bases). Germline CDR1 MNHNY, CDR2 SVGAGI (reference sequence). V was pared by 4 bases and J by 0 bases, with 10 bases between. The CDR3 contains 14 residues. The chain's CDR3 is CASSLAGLSYEQYF. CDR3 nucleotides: TGTGCCAGCAGTTTGGCGGGACTCTCCTACGAGCAGTACTTC.

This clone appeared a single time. The CDR3 is CASSADRGTEQFF. In DNA form, the CDR3 reads TGTGCCAGCAGCGCAGACAGGGGGACTGAGCAGTTCTTC. The rearrangement joins TRBV9 to TRBJ2-1; 9 bases are a match to TRBD1. The ends lost 3 bases at V and 9 bases at J; junction bases unmatched: 4. The germline V gene encodes CDR1 SGDLS and CDR2 YYNGEE. This CDR3 is built from 13 residues.

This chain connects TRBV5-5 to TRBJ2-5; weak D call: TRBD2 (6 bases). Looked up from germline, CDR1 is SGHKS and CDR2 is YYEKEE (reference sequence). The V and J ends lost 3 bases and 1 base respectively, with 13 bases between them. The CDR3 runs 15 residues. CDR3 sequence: CASSSGPEGQETQYF. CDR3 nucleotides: TGTGCCAGCAGCTCTGGACCGGAGGGCCAAGAGACCCAGTACTTC.

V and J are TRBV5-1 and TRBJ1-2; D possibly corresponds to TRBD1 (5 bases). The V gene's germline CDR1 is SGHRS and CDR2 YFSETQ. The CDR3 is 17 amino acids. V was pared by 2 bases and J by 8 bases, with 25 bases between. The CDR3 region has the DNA TGCGCCAGCAGCTTTCTAGGGACTCGAGGAGGACTTGGAGGCTACACCTTC. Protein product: CASSFLGTRGGLGGYTF.

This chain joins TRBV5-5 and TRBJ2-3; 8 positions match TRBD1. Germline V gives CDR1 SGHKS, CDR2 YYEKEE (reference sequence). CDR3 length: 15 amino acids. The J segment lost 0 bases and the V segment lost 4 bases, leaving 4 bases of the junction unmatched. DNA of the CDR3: TGTGCCAGCAGCAGACAGGGGTGGAGCACAGATACGCAGTATTTT. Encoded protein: CASSRQGWSTDTQYF.

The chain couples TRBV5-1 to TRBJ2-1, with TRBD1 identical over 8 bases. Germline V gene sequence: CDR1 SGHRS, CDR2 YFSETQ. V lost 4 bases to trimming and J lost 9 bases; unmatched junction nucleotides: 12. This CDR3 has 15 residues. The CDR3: CASSPGQAGRGEQFF. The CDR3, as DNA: TGCGCCAGCAGCCCGGGACAGGCCGGTCGTGGTGAGCAGTTCTTC.

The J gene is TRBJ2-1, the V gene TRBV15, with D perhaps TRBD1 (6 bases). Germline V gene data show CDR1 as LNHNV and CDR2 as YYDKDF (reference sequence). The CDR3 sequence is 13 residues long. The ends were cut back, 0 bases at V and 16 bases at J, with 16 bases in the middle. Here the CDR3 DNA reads TGTGCCACCAGCAGAGATGGGAACAGGGTACGCTTCTTC. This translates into CATSRDGNRVRFF.

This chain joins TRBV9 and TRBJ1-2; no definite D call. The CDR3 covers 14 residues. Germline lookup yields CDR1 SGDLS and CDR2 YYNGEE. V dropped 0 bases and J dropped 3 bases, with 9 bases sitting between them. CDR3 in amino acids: CASSVVSPDYGYTF. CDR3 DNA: TGTGCCAGCAGCGTAGTGTCCCCGGACTATGGCTACACCTTC.

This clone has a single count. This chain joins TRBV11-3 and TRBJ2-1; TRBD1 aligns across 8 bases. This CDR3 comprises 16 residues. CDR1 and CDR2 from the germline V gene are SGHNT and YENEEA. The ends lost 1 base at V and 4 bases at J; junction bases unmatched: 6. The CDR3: CASSLGAGGLYNEQFF. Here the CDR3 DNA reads TGTGCCAGCAGCTTAGGTGCAGGGGGCTTATACAATGAGCAGTTCTTC.

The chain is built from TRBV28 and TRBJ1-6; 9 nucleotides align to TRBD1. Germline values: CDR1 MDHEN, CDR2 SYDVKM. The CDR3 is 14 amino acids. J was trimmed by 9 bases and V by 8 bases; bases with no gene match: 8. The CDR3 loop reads CASSDRGNRSPLHF. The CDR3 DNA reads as TGTGCCAGCTCTGACAGGGGGAATCGTTCACCCCTCCACTTT.

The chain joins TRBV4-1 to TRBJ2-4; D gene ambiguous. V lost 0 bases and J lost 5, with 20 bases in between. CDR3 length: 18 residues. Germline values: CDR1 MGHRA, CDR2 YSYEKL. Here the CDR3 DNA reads TGCGCCAGCAGCCAAGATAGGCCTACCCAAGTGATCGAAAACATTCAGTACTTC. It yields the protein CASSQDRPTQVIENIQYF.

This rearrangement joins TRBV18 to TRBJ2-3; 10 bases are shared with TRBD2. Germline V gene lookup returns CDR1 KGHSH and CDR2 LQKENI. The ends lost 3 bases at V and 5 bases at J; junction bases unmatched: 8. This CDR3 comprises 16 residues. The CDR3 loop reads CASSPQLAGDGDTQYF. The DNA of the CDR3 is TGTGCCAGCTCACCGCAGCTAGCGGGGGATGGAGATACGCAGTATTTT.